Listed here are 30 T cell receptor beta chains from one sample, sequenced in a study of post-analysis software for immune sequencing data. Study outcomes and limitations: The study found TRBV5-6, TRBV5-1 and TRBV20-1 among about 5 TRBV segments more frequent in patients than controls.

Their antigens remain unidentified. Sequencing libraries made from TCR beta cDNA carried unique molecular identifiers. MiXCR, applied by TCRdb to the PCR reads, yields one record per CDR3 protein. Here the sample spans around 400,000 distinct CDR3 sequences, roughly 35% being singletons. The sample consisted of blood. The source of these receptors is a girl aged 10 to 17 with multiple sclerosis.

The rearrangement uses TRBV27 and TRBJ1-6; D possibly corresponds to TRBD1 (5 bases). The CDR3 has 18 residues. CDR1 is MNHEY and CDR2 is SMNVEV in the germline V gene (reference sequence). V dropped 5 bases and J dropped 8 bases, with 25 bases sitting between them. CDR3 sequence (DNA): TGTGCCAGCAGTGGAAATGCCGGAGGTGGCAGGGATCATTCACCCCTCCACTTT. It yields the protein CASSGNAGGGRDHSPLHF.

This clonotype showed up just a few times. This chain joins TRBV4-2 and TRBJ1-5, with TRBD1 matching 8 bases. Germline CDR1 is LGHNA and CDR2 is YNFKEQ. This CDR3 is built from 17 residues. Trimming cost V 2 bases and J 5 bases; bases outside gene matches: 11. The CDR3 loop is CASSQQTGAFSYQPQHF. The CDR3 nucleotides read TGTGCCAGCAGCCAACAGACAGGGGCGTTCTCTTATCAGCCCCAGCATTTT.

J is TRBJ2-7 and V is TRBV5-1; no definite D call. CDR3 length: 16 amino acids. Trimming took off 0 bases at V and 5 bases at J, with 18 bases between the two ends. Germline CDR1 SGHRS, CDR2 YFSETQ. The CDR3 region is CASSLAGRQPTDEQYF. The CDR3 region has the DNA TGCGCCAGCAGCTTGGCCGGGCGGCAGCCCACGGACGAGCAGTACTTC.

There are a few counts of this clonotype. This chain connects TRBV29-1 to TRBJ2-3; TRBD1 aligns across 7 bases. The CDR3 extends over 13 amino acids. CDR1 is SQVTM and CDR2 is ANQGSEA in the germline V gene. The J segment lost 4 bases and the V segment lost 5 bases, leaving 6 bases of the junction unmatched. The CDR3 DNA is TGCAGCGTTATCACCCAGGGGGCAGATACGCAGTATTTT. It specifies CSVITQGADTQYF.

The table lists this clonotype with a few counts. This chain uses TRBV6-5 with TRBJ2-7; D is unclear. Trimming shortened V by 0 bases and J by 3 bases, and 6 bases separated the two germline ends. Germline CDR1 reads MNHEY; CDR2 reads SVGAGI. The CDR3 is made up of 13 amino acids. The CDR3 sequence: CASSYSIGYEQYF. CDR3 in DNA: TGTGCCAGCAGTTACTCGATAGGCTACGAGCAGTACTTC.

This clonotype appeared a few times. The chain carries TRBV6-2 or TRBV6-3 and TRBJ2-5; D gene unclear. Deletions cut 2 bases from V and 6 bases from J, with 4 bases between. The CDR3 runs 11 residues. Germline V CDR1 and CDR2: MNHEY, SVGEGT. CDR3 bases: TGTGCCAGCAGTTACCGGCAGACCCAGTACTTC. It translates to CASSYRQTQYF.

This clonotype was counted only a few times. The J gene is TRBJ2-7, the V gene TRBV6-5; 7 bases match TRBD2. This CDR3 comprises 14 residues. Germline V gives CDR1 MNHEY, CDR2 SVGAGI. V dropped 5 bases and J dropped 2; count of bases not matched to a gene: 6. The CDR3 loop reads CASSRSSGAYEQYF. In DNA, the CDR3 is TGTGCCAGCAGTCGATCTAGCGGTGCCTACGAGCAGTACTTC.

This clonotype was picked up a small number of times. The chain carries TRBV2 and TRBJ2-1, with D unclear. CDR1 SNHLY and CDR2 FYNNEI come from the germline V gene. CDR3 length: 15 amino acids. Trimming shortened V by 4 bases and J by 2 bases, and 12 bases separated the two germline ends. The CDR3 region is CASSGPLGTYNEQFF. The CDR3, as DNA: TGTGCCAGCAGTGGTCCCTTGGGGACCTACAATGAGCAGTTCTTC.

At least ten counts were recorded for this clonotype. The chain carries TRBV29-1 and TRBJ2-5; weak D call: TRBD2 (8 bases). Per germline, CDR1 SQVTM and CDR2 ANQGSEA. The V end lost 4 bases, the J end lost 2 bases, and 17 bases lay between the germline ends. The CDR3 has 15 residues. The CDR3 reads CSVGGGGGPQETQYF. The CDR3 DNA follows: TGCAGCGTTGGAGGGGGCGGGGGGCCGCAAGAGACCCAGTACTTC. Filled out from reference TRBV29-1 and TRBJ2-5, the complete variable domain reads SAVISQKPSRDICQRGTSLTIQCQVDSQVTMMFWYRQQPGQSLTLIATANQGSEATYESGFVIDKFPISRPNLTFSTLTVSNMSPEDSSIYLCSVGGGGGPQETQYFGPGTRLLVL.

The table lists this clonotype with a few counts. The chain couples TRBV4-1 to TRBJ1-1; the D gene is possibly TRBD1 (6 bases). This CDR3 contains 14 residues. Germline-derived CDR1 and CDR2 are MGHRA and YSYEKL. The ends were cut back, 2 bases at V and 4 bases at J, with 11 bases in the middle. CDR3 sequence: CASSQPVRGTEAFF. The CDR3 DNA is TGCGCCAGCAGCCAACCCGTCAGGGGCACTGAAGCTTTCTTT.

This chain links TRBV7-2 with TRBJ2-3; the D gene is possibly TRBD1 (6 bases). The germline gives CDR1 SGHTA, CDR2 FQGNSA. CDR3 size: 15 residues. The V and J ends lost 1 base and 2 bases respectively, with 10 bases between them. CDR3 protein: CASSLVTGLTDTQYF. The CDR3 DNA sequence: TGTGCCAGCAGCTTAGTGACAGGCCTCACAGATACGCAGTATTTT.

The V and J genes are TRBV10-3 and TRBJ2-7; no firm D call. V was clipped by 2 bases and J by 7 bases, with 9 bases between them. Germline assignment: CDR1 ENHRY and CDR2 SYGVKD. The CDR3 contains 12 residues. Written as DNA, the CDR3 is TGTGCCATCAGTGAGATAGGGCGGGAGCAGTACTTC. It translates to CAISEIGREQYF.

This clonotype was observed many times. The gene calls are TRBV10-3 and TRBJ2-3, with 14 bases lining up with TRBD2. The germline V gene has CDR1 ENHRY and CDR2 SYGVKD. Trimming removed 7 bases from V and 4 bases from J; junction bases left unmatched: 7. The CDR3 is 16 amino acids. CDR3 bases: TGTGCCATCAACCCGACTAGCGGGGGGGCTGCAGATACGCAGTATTTT. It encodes CAINPTSGGAADTQYF.

The CDR3 here is CSAKVQERSYEQYF. The DNA of the CDR3 is TGCAGCGCAAAGGTTCAGGAACGCTCGTACGAGCAGTACTTC. V and J are TRBV29-1 and TRBJ2-7; D is unresolved. V was pared by 7 bases and J by 4 bases, with 20 bases between. The germline gives CDR1 SQVTM, CDR2 ANQGSEA. The CDR3 has 14 residues.

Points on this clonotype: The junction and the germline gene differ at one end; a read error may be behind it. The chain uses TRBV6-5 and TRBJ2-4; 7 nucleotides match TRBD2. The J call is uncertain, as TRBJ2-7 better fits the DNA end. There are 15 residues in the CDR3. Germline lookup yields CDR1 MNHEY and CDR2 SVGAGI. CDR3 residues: CASSSSGALSDEQYF. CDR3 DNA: TGTGCCAGCAGCTCCAGCGGGGCCCTCTCCGACGAGCAGTACTTC.

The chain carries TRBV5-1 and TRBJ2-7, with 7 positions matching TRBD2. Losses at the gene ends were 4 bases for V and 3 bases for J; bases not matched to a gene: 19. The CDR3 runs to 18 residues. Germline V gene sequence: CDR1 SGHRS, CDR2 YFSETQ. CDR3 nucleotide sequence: TGCGCCAGCAGCCTGAACTCGTGGAAGGCTAGCGGAGACTACGAGCAGTACTTC. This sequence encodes CASSLNSWKASGDYEQYF.

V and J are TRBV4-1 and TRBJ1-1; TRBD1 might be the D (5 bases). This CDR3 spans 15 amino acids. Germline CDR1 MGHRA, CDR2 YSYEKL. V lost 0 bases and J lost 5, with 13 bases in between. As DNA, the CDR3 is TGCGCCAGCAGCCAAGATGGGGGAGGTGGAACTGAAGCTTTCTTT. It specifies CASSQDGGGGTEAFF.

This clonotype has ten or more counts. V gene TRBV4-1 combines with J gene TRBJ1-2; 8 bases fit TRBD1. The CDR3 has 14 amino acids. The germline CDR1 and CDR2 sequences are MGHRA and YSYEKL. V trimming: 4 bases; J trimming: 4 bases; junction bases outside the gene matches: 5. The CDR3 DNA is TGCGCCAGCAGCCCGGGGACAGGTCCCTATGGCTACACCTTC. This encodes CASSPGTGPYGYTF.

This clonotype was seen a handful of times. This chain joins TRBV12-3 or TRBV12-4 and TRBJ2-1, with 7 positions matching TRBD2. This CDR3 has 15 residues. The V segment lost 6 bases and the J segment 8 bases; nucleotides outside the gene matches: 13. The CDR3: CASSPEGEGSDEQFF. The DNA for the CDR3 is TGTGCCAGCAGCCCCGAAGGGGAGGGATCGGATGAGCAGTTCTTC.

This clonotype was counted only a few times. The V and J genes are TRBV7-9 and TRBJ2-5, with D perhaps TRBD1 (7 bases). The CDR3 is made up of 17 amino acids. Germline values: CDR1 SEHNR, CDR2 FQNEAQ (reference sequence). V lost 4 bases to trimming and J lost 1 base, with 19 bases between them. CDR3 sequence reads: CASSSNRGRGAQETQYF. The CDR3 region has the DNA TGTGCCAGCAGCTCCAACCGGGGCAGGGGGGCCCAAGAGACCCAGTACTTC.

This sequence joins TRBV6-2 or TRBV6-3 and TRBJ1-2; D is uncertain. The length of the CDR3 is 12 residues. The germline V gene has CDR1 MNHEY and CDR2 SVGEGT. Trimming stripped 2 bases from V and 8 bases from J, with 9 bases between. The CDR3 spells CASSYAPGGYTF. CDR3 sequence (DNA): TGTGCCAGCAGTTACGCCCCGGGGGGCTACACCTTC.

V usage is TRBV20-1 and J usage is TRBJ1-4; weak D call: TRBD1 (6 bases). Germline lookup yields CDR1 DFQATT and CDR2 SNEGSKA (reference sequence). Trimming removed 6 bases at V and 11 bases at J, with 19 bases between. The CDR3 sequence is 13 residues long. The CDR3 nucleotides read TGCAGTGCCCCGGGGGCAGGTTCGGGTAAACTGTTTTTT. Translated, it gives CSAPGAGSGKLFF.

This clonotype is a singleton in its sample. CDR3 sequence reads: CASSLNPTMNTEAFF. CDR3 coding DNA: TGTGCCAGCAGCTTAAATCCTACAATGAACACTGAAGCTTTCTTT. The V gene is TRBV7-2, the J gene TRBJ1-1, with D unresolved. The CDR3 consists of 15 residues. CDR1 is SGHTA and CDR2 is FQGNSA in the germline V gene. With 2 bases removed from V and 0 bases from J, the gap between germline ends came to 10 bases.

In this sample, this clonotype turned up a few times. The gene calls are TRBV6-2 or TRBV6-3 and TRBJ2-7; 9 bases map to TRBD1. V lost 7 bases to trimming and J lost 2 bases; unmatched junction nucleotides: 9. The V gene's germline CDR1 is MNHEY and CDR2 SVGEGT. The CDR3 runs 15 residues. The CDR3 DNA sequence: TGTGCCAGCACAATCCCGGGACAGGGACCCTACGAGCAGTACTTC. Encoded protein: CASTIPGQGPYEQYF.

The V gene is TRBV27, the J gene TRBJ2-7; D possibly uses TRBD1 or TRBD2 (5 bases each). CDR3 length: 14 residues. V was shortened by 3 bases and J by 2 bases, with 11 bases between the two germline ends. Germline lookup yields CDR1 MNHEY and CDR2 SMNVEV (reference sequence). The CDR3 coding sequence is TGTGCCAGCAGTTTGAGGGGATTGACCTACGAGCAGTACTTC. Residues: CASSLRGLTYEQYF.

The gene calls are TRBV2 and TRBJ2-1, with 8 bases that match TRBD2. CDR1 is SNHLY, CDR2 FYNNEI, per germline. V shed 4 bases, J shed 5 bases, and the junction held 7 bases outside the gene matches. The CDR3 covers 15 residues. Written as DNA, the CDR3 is TGTGCCAGCAGTGGGGGCGGGGGGCGCCACAATGAGCAGTTCTTC. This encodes CASSGGGGRHNEQFF.

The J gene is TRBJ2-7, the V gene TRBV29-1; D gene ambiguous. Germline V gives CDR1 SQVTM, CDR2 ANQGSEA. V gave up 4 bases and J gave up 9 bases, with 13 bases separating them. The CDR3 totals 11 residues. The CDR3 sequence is CSVGNGVRQYF. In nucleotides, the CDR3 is TGCAGCGTTGGGAACGGCGTGCGGCAGTACTTC.

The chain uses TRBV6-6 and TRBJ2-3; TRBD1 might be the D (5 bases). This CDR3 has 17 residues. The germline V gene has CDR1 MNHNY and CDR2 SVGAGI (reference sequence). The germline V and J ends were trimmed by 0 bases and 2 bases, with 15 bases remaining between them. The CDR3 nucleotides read TGTGCCAGCAGTTACTCGTTGGACAAGGGGAACACAGATACGCAGTATTTT. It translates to CASSYSLDKGNTDTQYF.

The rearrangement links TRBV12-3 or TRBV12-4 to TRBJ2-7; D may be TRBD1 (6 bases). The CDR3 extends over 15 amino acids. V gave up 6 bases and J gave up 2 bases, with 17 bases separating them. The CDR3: CASRNLGTQPYEQYF. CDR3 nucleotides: TGTGCCAGCAGAAATCTCGGGACACAACCCTACGAGCAGTACTTC.

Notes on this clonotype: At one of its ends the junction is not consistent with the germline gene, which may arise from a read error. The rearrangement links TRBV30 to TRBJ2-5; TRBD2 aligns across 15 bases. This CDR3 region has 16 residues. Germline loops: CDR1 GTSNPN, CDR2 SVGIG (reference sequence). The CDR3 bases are TGTGCCTGGAGCCCGGGACTAGCGGGGGGTGTAGAGACCCTGTACTTC. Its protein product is CAWSPGLAGGVETLYF.